This TCR beta chain originates from a study of blood T cell repertoires in COVID-19. Overall study: COVID-19 samples collected from the United States, Italy and Spain covered acute and convalescent phases. T cells, B-cell-depleted T cells, or PBMCs provided the cDNA or gDNA that served as material.

This clone was counted a single time. J lost 5 bases, V lost 1 base, and 3 bases had no gene match. The CDR3 sequence is 14 residues long. The germline V gene encodes CDR1 GTSNPN and CDR2 SVGIG (reference sequence). In the study's own analysis: Reference gene primers were amplified, and this amplification served to estimate nucleated cell counts. Here immunoSEQ multiplex PCR was the method, and the copy in TCRdb shows in-frame clones only, minus some. V, J and clone size were drawn from that table, and D and trimming were deduced from the DNA. In the table there are 90,000 to 150,000 clones, 60% to 85% of which are singletons.

Material for sequencing was peripheral blood. This rearrangement joins TRBV30 to TRBJ2-1; TRBD2 matches at 9 bases. The sequence was collected from a man between 70 and 80 years old with acute or convalescent COVID-19. The CDR3 reads CAWSGLAENNEQFF. The DNA for the CDR3 is TGTGCCTGGAGTGGACTAGCGGAAAACAATGAGCAGTTCTTC.